Sequencing of this TCR beta chain was carried out in a study of cytomegalovirus exposure and HLA in healthy donors. Overall study results and limits: Specific recognition of CMV antigens was confirmed in vitro for a few chains (all CMV-associated). Presence/absence analyses assumed roughly uniform sequencing depth across donors.

Sampled while nominally healthy, donors likely had unrecorded immune exposures. The CDR3 runs to 14 residues. V was cut by 0 bases and J by 3 bases, with 8 bases left in between. Per germline, CDR1 MNHEY and CDR2 SVGAGI. In regard to this clone: The antigen remains unidentified.

The PCR had 60 Vbeta and 13 Jbeta primers. TCRdb keeps only in-frame clones here, not all; method: immunoSEQ multiplex PCR. The repertoire holds around 130,000 clones, about 73% seen once, with approximately 2.9% in the top ten. The receptor was derived from a human donor in good health. Sequenced: PBMCs. The rearrangement joins TRBV6-5 to TRBJ1-2; D gene uncertain. This CDR3 is CASSYSGGHYGYTF. In nucleotides, the CDR3 is TGTGCCAGCAGTTACTCCGGCGGCCACTATGGCTACACCTTC.